Below are 27 T cell receptor beta chains sequenced from a single sample in a study of T cells in tuberculosis. Time point reported: new active TB diagnosis, blood taken before or within 7 days of starting treatment. Method: immunoSEQ multiplex PCR; TCRdb's copy keeps in-frame clones and lacks some. The data show 25,000 to 35,000 clones, with about 90% seen just once and approximately 6.8% held by the top ten. The sample in question was PBMCs, obtained at tuberculosis diagnosis. The source is an adult with tuberculosis.

The chain has TRBV5-5 and TRBJ1-1; D not certain. Germline V gives CDR1 SGHKS, CDR2 YYEKEE (reference sequence). The CDR3 totals 16 residues. The V end was cut by 2 bases, the J end by 0 bases, with 14 bases between. DNA of the CDR3: TGTGCCAGCAGCTTTGGGCCGCAGCCACTGAACACTGAAGCTTTCTTT. This translates into CASSFGPQPLNTEAFF.

The J gene is TRBJ2-3, the V gene TRBV18; 9 bases are shared with TRBD1. Germline V CDR1 and CDR2: KGHSH, LQKENI. J gave up 6 bases and V 8 bases, and 15 bases lay outside the gene matches. This CDR3 spans 16 amino acids. The CDR3 sequence: CASAQRGTGRSDTQYF. CDR3 DNA: TGTGCCAGCGCCCAGAGGGGGACAGGGAGGTCGGATACGCAGTATTTT.

The chain links TRBV29-1 to TRBJ1-4, with a weak D call TRBD1 (5 bases). The germline CDR1 and CDR2 sequences are SQVTM and ANQGSEA. CDR3 size: 13 residues. Trimming removed 5 bases at V and 8 bases at J, with 15 bases between. In DNA, the CDR3 is TGCAGCGTTCTGGGGGAGGGGTCGGAAAAACTGTTTTTT. Translating it yields CSVLGEGSEKLFF. The full variable domain, rest sourced from reference TRBV29-1 and TRBJ1-4, is SAVISQKPSRDICQRGTSLTIQCQVDSQVTMMFWYRQQPGQSLTLIATANQGSEATYESGFVIDKFPISRPNLTFSTLTVSNMSPEDSSIYLCSVLGEGSEKLFFGSGTQLSVL.

The rearrangement joins TRBV7-3 to TRBJ2-1; the D gene is possibly TRBD2 (6 bases). CDR1 SGHTA and CDR2 FQGTGA come from the germline V gene. This CDR3 is built from 16 residues. Trimming removed 5 bases at V and 0 bases at J, with 14 bases between. CDR3 residues: CASSRSGGSSYNEQFF. DNA for the CDR3: TGTGCCAGCAGCCGCTCCGGGGGAAGCTCCTACAATGAGCAGTTCTTC.

V gene TRBV28 combines with J gene TRBJ2-1; maybe TRBD1 (8 bases). V was trimmed by 4 bases and J by 4 bases, leaving 23 bases between them. The CDR3 sequence is 18 residues long. The germline CDR1 and CDR2 sequences are MDHEN and SYDVKM. The CDR3 reads CASSSRINRGGNYNEQFF. CDR3 coding DNA: TGTGCCAGCAGTTCCCGGATAAACAGGGGGGGGAATTACAATGAGCAGTTCTTC. The variable domain in full, completed from reference TRBV28 and TRBJ2-1, reads DVKVTQSSRYLVKRTGEKVFLECVQDMDHENMFWYRQDPGLGLRLIYFSYDVKMKEKGDIPEGYSVSREKKERFSLILESASTNQTSMYLCASSSRINRGGNYNEQFFGPGTRLTVL.

This clone was picked up one time. The chain has TRBV2 and TRBJ2-1, with 10 bases matching TRBD2. The germline CDR1 and CDR2 sequences are SNHLY and FYNNEI. V lost 3 bases and J lost 3; bases outside the gene matches: 8. This CDR3 comprises 17 residues. CDR3 sequence (DNA): TGTGCCAGCAGTGAGGACACTAGCGGGACCCGCTACAATGAGCAGTTCTTC. Encoded protein: CASSEDTSGTRYNEQFF. Full variable domain (missing parts from reference TRBV2 and TRBJ2-1): EPEVTQTPSHQVTQMGQEVILRCVPISNHLYFYWYRQILGQKVEFLVSFYNNEISEKSEIFDDQFSVERPDGSNFTLKIRSTKLEDSAMYFCASSEDTSGTRYNEQFFGPGTRLTVL.

This chain links TRBV7-6 with TRBJ2-3; D is unresolved. V lost 4 bases and J 2 bases, leaving 4 bases between the germline ends. CDR1 is SGHVS, CDR2 FNYEAQ, per germline. CDR3 length: 12 residues. The DNA for the CDR3 is TGTGCCAGCAGCTCCCTCACAGATACGCAGTATTTT. Its translation: CASSSLTDTQYF. Supplemented by reference TRBV7-6 and TRBJ2-3, the full variable domain reads GAGVSQSPRYKVTKRGQDVALRCDPISGHVSLYWYRQALGQGPEFLTYFNYEAQQDKSGLPNDRFSAERPEGSISTLTIQRTEQRDSAMYRCASSSLTDTQYFGPGTRLTVL.

This clone was picked up a small number of times. The chain is built from TRBV18 and TRBJ1-1, with D possibly being TRBD1 (6 bases). V lost 3 bases to trimming and J lost 3 bases, with 20 bases between them. This CDR3 is 17 amino acids long. Germline lookup yields CDR1 KGHSH and CDR2 LQKENI. CDR3 region: CASSPGILRPGDTEAFF. The CDR3 DNA reads as TGTGCCAGCTCACCCGGGATCCTCCGGCCAGGGGACACTGAAGCTTTCTTT.

The gene calls are TRBV19 and TRBJ2-7, with 10 bases identical to TRBD2. The CDR3 is 16 amino acids. J was trimmed by 7 bases and V by 3 bases; bases with no gene match: 12. CDR1 and CDR2 from the germline V gene are LNHDA and SQIVND (reference sequence). The CDR3 DNA sequence: TGTGCCAGTAGTATCTCAGCGGGAGGGCCCGTAAGGGAGCAGTACTTC. It is translated as CASSISAGGPVREQYF.

V and J are TRBV7-2 and TRBJ2-2; D is perhaps TRBD2 (5 bases). The germline V gene has CDR1 SGHTA and CDR2 FQGNSA. Trimming removed 6 bases from V and 3 bases from J, with 8 bases in between. The CDR3 has 13 residues. The DNA for the CDR3 is TGTGCCAGCAGAGACGGGGACACCGGGGAGCTGTTTTTT. This sequence encodes CASRDGDTGELFF.

The gene calls are TRBV12-5 and TRBJ1-6, with a weak D call TRBD1 (5 bases). The CDR3 loop spans 15 amino acids. Germline V gene lookup returns CDR1 LGHNT and CDR2 FRNRAP. V gave up 0 bases and J gave up 9 bases, with 12 bases separating them. CDR3 nucleotide sequence: TGTGCTAGTGGTTTGGTTGCAGGGTCACGTTCACCCCTCCACTTT. Translating it yields CASGLVAGSRSPLHF. Looking up the rest from reference TRBV12-5 and TRBJ1-6 gives the full variable domain: DARVTQTPRHKVTEMGQEVTMRCQPILGHNTVFWYRQTMMQGLELLAYFRNRAPLDDSGMPKDRFSAEMPDATLATLKIQPSEPRDSAVYFCASGLVAGSRSPLHFGNGTRLTVT.

The rearrangement joins TRBV10-2 to TRBJ1-2, with D perhaps TRBD1 (6 bases). The CDR3 has 14 amino acids. From germline, CDR1 is WSHSY and CDR2 SAAADI. V was clipped by 7 bases and J by 9 bases, with 21 bases between them. CDR3 amino acids: CASISGADLGSYTF. CDR3 DNA sequence: TGCGCCAGCATCTCAGGGGCTGATCTCGGTAGCTACACCTTC.

In its sample, this clone was seen once. The chain links TRBV5-4 to TRBJ1-3; D unclear. Germline V lookup: CDR1 SGHNT, CDR2 YYREEE (reference sequence). V shed 0 bases and J shed 4 bases, with 5 bases lying between them. This CDR3 is built from 13 residues. The CDR3 loop reads CASSLARGNTIYF. DNA of the CDR3: TGTGCCAGCAGCTTGGCTAGAGGAAACACCATATATTTT.

The chain carries TRBV10-3 and TRBJ2-2; unclear D gene. The germline CDR1 and CDR2 sequences are ENHRY and SYGVKD. V was pared by 1 base and J by 6 bases, with 3 bases between. The CDR3 loop spans 12 amino acids. In nucleotides, the CDR3 is TGTGCCATCAGTGAGTTCTCCGGGGAGCTGTTTTTT. This translates into CAISEFSGELFF.

The gene calls are TRBV9 and TRBJ2-7; 11 bases align to TRBD2. Germline values: CDR1 SGDLS, CDR2 YYNGEE. This CDR3 has 15 residues. V lost 3 bases to trimming and J lost 6 bases; unmatched junction nucleotides: 8. CDR3 region: CASSAIAGGPGEQYF. The CDR3 region has the DNA TGTGCCAGCAGCGCAATAGCGGGAGGGCCGGGCGAGCAGTACTTC.

This chain links TRBV13 with TRBJ2-5; 10 bases agree with TRBD1. Germline V gives CDR1 PRHDT, CDR2 FYEKMQ (reference sequence). This CDR3 contains 16 residues. The junction had 8 bases not matched to a gene; V was cut back by 3 bases and J by 4 bases. CDR3 coding DNA: TGTGCCAGCAGCTTTTCGGGACAGGGGTCCCGAGAGACCCAGTACTTC. Translated: CASSFSGQGSRETQYF.

The chain employs TRBV7-8 and TRBJ2-7; tentative D call: TRBD1 (6 bases). Per the germline V gene, CDR1 is SGHVS and CDR2 is FQNEAQ. Deletions cut 4 bases from V and 0 bases from J, with 16 bases between. The CDR3 is 16 residues long. CDR3 protein: CASSYTTGRNSYEQYF. In DNA, the CDR3 is TGTGCCAGCAGCTACACGACAGGACGGAACTCCTACGAGCAGTACTTC.

CDR3 coding DNA: TGTGCCAGTAGCAAGGCAGCAGGGACCTACGAGCAGTACTTC. Its translation: CASSKAAGTYEQYF. The chain combines TRBV19 with TRBJ2-7; D is possibly TRBD1 (5 bases). The ends were cut back, 6 bases at V and 2 bases at J, with 14 bases in the middle. Germline loops: CDR1 LNHDA, CDR2 SQIVND (reference sequence). The CDR3 has 14 residues.

The chain uses TRBV27 and TRBJ2-7, with a possible D match to TRBD2 (5 bases). CDR3 length: 15 amino acids. CDR1 and CDR2 (germline): MNHEY, SMNVEV (reference sequence). The ends were cut back, 5 bases at V and 5 bases at J, with 19 bases in the middle. The CDR3 nucleotides read TGTGCCAGCAGTCCCTCGGGCTCCCCCGGGGACGAGCAGTACTTC. It encodes CASSPSGSPGDEQYF.

Here the CDR3 reads CASSSVRGLTNTIYF. CDR3 sequence (DNA): TGTGCCAGCAGCTCCGTCCGGGGATTAACAAACACCATATATTTT. The genes are TRBV9 and TRBJ1-3; no clear D. V was pared by 4 bases and J by 6 bases, with 17 bases between. The CDR3 totals 15 residues. Germline lookup yields CDR1 SGDLS and CDR2 YYNGEE.

The chain recombines TRBV5-1 with TRBJ2-2; the match to TRBD1 covers 8 bases. V was clipped by 2 bases and J by 6 bases; unmatched bases: 9. Germline V gene lookup returns CDR1 SGHRS and CDR2 YFSETQ. The CDR3 extends over 16 amino acids. The CDR3 DNA reads TGCGCCAGCAGCTTAGCAGGGGGCGAGTACGCCGGGGAGCTGTTTTTT. Its translation is CASSLAGGEYAGELFF.

The chain is built from TRBV5-5 and TRBJ2-6; D is possibly TRBD2 (6 bases). From germline, CDR1 is SGHKS and CDR2 YYEKEE (reference sequence). Trimming left V 4 bases short and J 0 bases short, with 14 bases between. CDR3 size: 17 residues. The CDR3 DNA follows: TGTGCCAGCAGCGCAGCGGGTGGGGGCTCTGGGGCCAACGTCCTGACTTTC. It encodes CASSAAGGGSGANVLTF.

This rearrangement joins TRBV15 to TRBJ2-7; TRBD1 matches 7 bases. Germline CDR1 is LNHNV and CDR2 is YYDKDF (reference sequence). CDR3 length equals 14 residues. The V segment lost 0 bases and the J segment 5 bases; nucleotides outside the gene matches: 4. The CDR3 DNA follows: TGTGCCACCAGCAGAGAACAGGGGTTCCACGAGCAGTACTTC. Translated: CATSREQGFHEQYF.

The J gene is TRBJ2-2, the V gene TRBV27; D possibly corresponds to TRBD1 (6 bases). Germline V gene sequence: CDR1 MNHEY, CDR2 SMNVEV (reference sequence). The CDR3 contains 15 residues. V lost 6 bases to trimming and J lost 7 bases, with 18 bases between them. CDR3 sequence: CASSEQGRINGELFF. The CDR3 region has the DNA TGTGCCAGCAGCGAACAGGGTCGGATCAACGGGGAGCTGTTTTTT.

This chain joins TRBV19 and TRBJ2-2; TRBD1 agrees at 7 bases. CDR1 LNHDA and CDR2 SQIVND come from the germline V gene (reference sequence). Trimming removed 5 bases from V and 5 bases from J; junction bases left unmatched: 8. This CDR3 region has 15 residues. The CDR3 DNA reads as TGTGCCAGTAGTCCAGGGGACAGCTCAACCGGGGAGCTGTTTTTT. It codes for CASSPGDSSTGELFF.

The gene calls are TRBV10-1 and TRBJ2-3; D perhaps matches TRBD1 (5 bases). Trimming removed 2 bases from V and 6 bases from J, with 12 bases in between. Germline V lookup: CDR1 WNHNN, CDR2 SYGVQD (reference sequence). This CDR3 is 14 amino acids long. In nucleotides, the CDR3 is TGCGCCAGCAGTGAGAATGTTAGGGGCGATACGCAGTATTTT. Its translation: CASSENVRGDTQYF.

CDR3 sequence reads: CASSQNSGSYTGGELFF. CDR3 in DNA: TGTGCCAGCAGCCAGAATAGCGGGAGTTACACGGGCGGGGAGCTGTTTTTT. V and J are TRBV7-9 and TRBJ2-2, with 9 nucleotides matching TRBD2. The germline V gene has CDR1 SEHNR and CDR2 FQNEAQ (reference sequence). CDR3 length: 17 residues. V was clipped by 5 bases and J by 7 bases; unmatched bases: 14.